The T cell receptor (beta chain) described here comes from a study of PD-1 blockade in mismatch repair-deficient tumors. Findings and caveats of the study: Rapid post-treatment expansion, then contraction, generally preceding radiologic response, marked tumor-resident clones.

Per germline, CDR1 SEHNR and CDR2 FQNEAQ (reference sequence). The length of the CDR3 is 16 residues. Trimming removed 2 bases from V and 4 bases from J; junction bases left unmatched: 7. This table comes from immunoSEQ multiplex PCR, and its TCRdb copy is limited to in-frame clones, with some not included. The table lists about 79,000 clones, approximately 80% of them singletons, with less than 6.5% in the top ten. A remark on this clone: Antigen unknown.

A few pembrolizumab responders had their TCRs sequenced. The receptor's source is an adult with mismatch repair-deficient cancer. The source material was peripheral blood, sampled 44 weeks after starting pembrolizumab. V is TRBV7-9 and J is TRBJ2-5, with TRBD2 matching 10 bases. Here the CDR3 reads CASSLSGTSVRETQYF. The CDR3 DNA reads TGTGCCAGCAGCTTATCCGGGACTAGCGTTAGAGAGACCCAGTACTTC.